The clone carrying this T cell receptor beta chain showed up just once. Its antigen is as yet unknown. 60 Vbeta and 13 Jbeta primers were used in PCR. The data were produced by immunoSEQ multiplex PCR, yet TCRdb's version contains in-frame clones alone and is incomplete. Of about 59,000 clones listed, roughly four fifths were seen once; the top ten hold approximately 1.5%. The sample is drawn from a study of cytomegalovirus exposure and HLA in healthy donors. Whole-study findings and limits: A missense variant in DCLRE1C was later tied to TCR beta V- and J-gene trimming. Most TCR beta V segments were productive about 87% or about 30% of the time in an earlier analysis. Researchers reported that a few CMV-associated chains were confirmed in vitro as CMV antigen-specific. A list of 150 to 200 TCR beta chains associated with cytomegalovirus was given.

The CDR3 covers 17 residues. With 0 bases clipped from V and 7 bases from J, the junction kept 13 bases outside the gene matches. In germline, CDR1 is SGHNT, CDR2 YYREEE (reference sequence). The chain carries TRBV5-4 and TRBJ1-2; 9 bases are shared with TRBD1. The sequence was collected from a middle-aged man in good health and CMV-seronegative. Material: PBMCs. The CDR3 is CASSLGRPGQGGFGYTF. The CDR3 DNA sequence: TGTGCCAGCAGCTTGGGACGACCGGGACAGGGAGGTTTTGGCTACACCTTC.